These 23 T cell receptor beta chains originate from one sample sequenced in a study of shared clonotypes between healthy human individuals. TCRdb's table, derived via immunoSEQ multiplex PCR, lists solely in-frame clones and lacks some. This sample has 2,500,000 or so clones, with more than 80% found just once. The sample was naive CD4+ T cells sorted from blood. Sample subset: CD45RA+ positively selected. These receptors all stem from a man between 18 and 29 years old in good health.

Comment on this clone: Other DNA sequences in this specimen translate into the identical CDR3. This chain joins TRBV7-2 and TRBJ2-3; D is undetermined. CDR1 is SGHTA, CDR2 FQGNSA, per germline. V gave up 4 bases and J gave up 1 base, with 6 bases separating them. This CDR3 region has 13 residues. This chain's CDR3 is CASSSSGTDTQYF. The CDR3 coding sequence is TGTGCCAGCAGCTCCAGCGGCACAGATACGCAGTATTTT.

This sequence joins TRBV6-1 and TRBJ2-7; TRBD1 might be the D (5 bases). Per the germline V gene, CDR1 is MNHNS and CDR2 is SASEGT. V was clipped by 7 bases and J by 1 base, with 17 bases between them. The CDR3 length is 15 residues. The CDR3 loop reads CASTARTHSSYEQYF. The CDR3 region has the DNA TGTGCCAGCACAGCGAGGACACATAGTTCCTACGAGCAGTACTTC.

This chain connects TRBV5-8 to TRBJ2-3; D perhaps matches TRBD1 (6 bases). Trimming shortened V by 3 bases and J by 7 bases, and 9 bases separated the two germline ends. This CDR3 region has 12 residues. CDR1 SGHTS and CDR2 YDEGEE come from the germline V gene. The CDR3 DNA is TGTGCCAGCAGCTCTACAGGGAATACGCAGTATTTT. It is translated as CASSSTGNTQYF.

V and J are TRBV28 and TRBJ1-3; D gene ambiguous. Trimming stripped 3 bases from V and 3 bases from J, with 6 bases between. The CDR3 length is 13 residues. Germline loops: CDR1 MDHEN, CDR2 SYDVKM. The CDR3 coding sequence is TGTGCCAGCAGTTTTGAGGTTGGAAACACCATATATTTT. Protein product: CASSFEVGNTIYF.

The chain is built from TRBV5-1 and TRBJ1-4; D call uncertain. V gave up 0 bases and J gave up 8 bases, with 11 bases separating them. Germline assignment: CDR1 SGHRS and CDR2 YFSETQ. The length of the CDR3 is 14 residues. The CDR3 loop is CASSLATLGEKLFF. The CDR3 DNA reads as TGCGCCAGCAGCTTGGCCACCTTGGGAGAAAAACTGTTTTTT.

The rearrangement links TRBV7-9 to TRBJ2-5, with D possibly TRBD2 on 6 matching bases. Germline assignment: CDR1 SEHNR and CDR2 FQNEAQ (reference sequence). Trimming took off 10 bases at V and 4 bases at J, with 16 bases between the two ends. CDR3 length equals 13 residues. The CDR3 coding sequence is TGTGCCACACTAGTAGGAGGGGTAGAGACCCAGTACTTC. This sequence encodes CATLVGGVETQYF.

The chain joins TRBV30 to TRBJ1-4; D is undetermined. Per germline, CDR1 GTSNPN and CDR2 SVGIG (reference sequence). There are 13 residues in the CDR3. Trimming pared 7 bases from V and 0 bases from J, leaving 9 bases between. The CDR3 nucleotides are TGTGCCTCCCACGGCGCAACTAATGAAAAACTGTTTTTT. Translated: CASHGATNEKLFF. Looking up the rest from reference TRBV30 and TRBJ1-4 gives the full variable domain: SQTIHQWPATLVQPVGSPLSLECTVEGTSNPNLYWYRQAAGRGLQLLFYSVGIGQISSEVPQNLSASRPQDRQFILSSKKLLLSDSGFYLCASHGATNEKLFFGSGTQLSVL.

The V gene is TRBV18, the J gene TRBJ2-1; TRBD1 aligns across 9 bases. The CDR3 extends over 15 amino acids. CDR1 KGHSH and CDR2 LQKENI come from the germline V gene. V was pared by 5 bases and J by 5 bases, with 7 bases of the junction left unmatched. The CDR3 region has the DNA TGTGCCAGCTCAACCGGGACAGGGAGTAACAATGAGCAGTTCTTC. It encodes CASSTGTGSNNEQFF. The variable domain in full, with the rest retrieved from reference TRBV18 and TRBJ2-1, is NAGVMQNPRHLVRRRGQEARLRCSPMKGHSHVYWYRQLPEEGLKFMVYLQKENIIDESGMPKERFSAEFPKEGPSILRIQQVVRGDSAAYFCASSTGTGSNNEQFFGPGTRLTVL.

The chain carries TRBV5-5 and TRBJ1-3, with 8 bases identical to TRBD1. CDR1 and CDR2 (germline): SGHKS, YYEKEE (reference sequence). V was clipped by 4 bases and J by 0 bases; unmatched bases: 6. The CDR3 is 16 residues long. Written as DNA, the CDR3 is TGTGCCAGCAGCGGGGACAGGATCCTCTCTGGAAACACCATATATTTT. This sequence encodes CASSGDRILSGNTIYF.

The chain recombines TRBV7-2 with TRBJ2-7; D is unresolved. CDR3 length equals 11 residues. Germline V CDR1 and CDR2: SGHTA, FQGNSA. V was pared by 4 bases and J by 5 bases, with 6 bases between. Written as DNA, the CDR3 is TGTGCCAGCAGCTCAGAGGACGAGCAGTACTTC. Protein: CASSSEDEQYF.

The chain couples TRBV23-1 to TRBJ2-7; 9 bases are shared with TRBD2. TRBV23-1 is sorted into the ORF group, with uncertain function. V was pared by 3 bases and J by 2 bases, with 11 bases of the junction left unmatched. The CDR3 is made up of 17 amino acids. CDR3 in DNA: TGCGCCAGCAGTCAGTACTCCTCATGCGGGGGGGCCTACGAGCAGTACTTC. It specifies CASSQYSSCGGAYEQYF.

The CDR3 nucleotides are TGCGCCAGCAGCTTGGGGACTAGCGGGCCACTCCGCTCCTACGAGCAGTACTTC. Protein product: CASSLGTSGPLRSYEQYF. This sequence joins TRBV5-1 and TRBJ2-7; 11 bases are a match to TRBD2. Per germline, CDR1 SGHRS and CDR2 YFSETQ. Unmatched junction bases numbered 8, after V lost 0 bases and J lost 0 bases. The length of the CDR3 is 18 residues.

The chain combines TRBV1 with TRBJ1-1; TRBD1, as called in the table, went unchecked against the DNA. TRBV1 is classified as a pseudogene. The CDR3 is 14 residues long. CDR3: CTSSHPEGETEAFF. Written as DNA, the CDR3 is TGCACCAGCAGCCACCCCGAGGGGGAGACTGAAGCTTTCTTT.

The DNA of the CDR3 is TGTGCCAGCAGCAAAGGGGGGCCGGACCGACAGGGGGTCACAGATACGCAGTATTTT. The encoded protein is CASSKGGPDRQGVTDTQYF. The chain carries TRBV21-1 and TRBJ2-3; the D segment call TRBD1 is taken from the table without a DNA check. TRBV21-1 is labeled a pseudogene. The CDR3 totals 19 residues.

The V gene is TRBV10-3, the J gene TRBJ2-7; TRBD2 matches 14 bases. The CDR3 covers 15 residues. V lost 6 bases, J lost 0 bases, and 1 base stayed unmatched. The V gene's germline CDR1 is ENHRY and CDR2 SYGVKD. CDR3 protein: CAIRGTSGSSYEQYF. CDR3 sequence (DNA): TGTGCCATCAGAGGGACTAGCGGGAGCTCCTACGAGCAGTACTTC.

The rearrangement uses TRBV6-1 and TRBJ2-1; D tentatively fits TRBD1 or TRBD2 (6 bases each). The CDR3 is 15 amino acids. The germline V gene encodes CDR1 MNHNS and CDR2 SASEGT. The germline V and J ends were trimmed by 6 bases and 6 bases, with 18 bases remaining between them. CDR3 nucleotides: TGTGCCAGCAGGAGAGGAGGGACAATTCGCAATGAGCAGTTCTTC. It translates to CASRRGGTIRNEQFF.

The chain carries TRBV18 and TRBJ2-7; D is ambiguous. From germline, CDR1 is KGHSH and CDR2 LQKENI. Trimming left V 3 bases short and J 2 bases short, with 14 bases between. CDR3 length: 15 amino acids. CDR3 loop: CASSPVPSVAYEQYF. As DNA, the CDR3 is TGTGCCAGCTCACCGGTTCCCAGCGTCGCCTACGAGCAGTACTTC.

This chain connects TRBV9 to TRBJ2-7, with 9 bases identical to TRBD1. The CDR3 is 17 amino acids. Germline V CDR1 and CDR2: SGDLS, YYNGEE. With V trimmed by 0 bases and J by 2 bases, 9 bases remained unmatched. CDR3 bases: TGTGCCAGCAGCGTAGGGGACAGGGATCGAGGCCCCTACGAGCAGTACTTC. Protein product: CASSVGDRDRGPYEQYF.

The chain couples TRBV10-2 to TRBJ1-4; D is possibly TRBD1 (6 bases). The CDR3 contains 14 residues. Germline V lookup: CDR1 WSHSY, CDR2 SAAADI. Deletions cut 6 bases from V and 8 bases from J, with 16 bases between. CDR3 loop: CASSWTAGGEKLFF. CDR3 nucleotide sequence: TGCGCCAGCAGCTGGACAGCAGGAGGAGAAAAACTGTTTTTT.

This clone was detected only once. The junction differs from germline at one of its ends, possibly a read error. The chain is built from TRBV6-6 and TRBJ2-7, with TRBD1 matching over 9 bases. Per the germline V gene, CDR1 is MNHNY and CDR2 is SVGAGI (reference sequence). This CDR3 contains 15 residues. The CDR3 spells CASTYDGTGSYEQYF. The CDR3 bases are TGTGCCAGCACTTACGATGGGACAGGGTCCTACGAGCAGTACTTC.

In the case of this clone: The sample carries other DNA sequences with the same CDR3. This chain uses TRBV2 with TRBJ2-3; 9 bases fit TRBD2. Trimming at V came to 5 bases and at J to 3 bases, leaving 6 bases not matched to a gene. The CDR3 length is 15 residues. Germline V gene data show CDR1 as SNHLY and CDR2 as FYNNEI. CDR3 DNA: TGTGCCAGCAGTCCAGGGCGGGGGGGAACAGATACGCAGTATTTT. Amino acids: CASSPGRGGTDTQYF.

In regard to this clone: This CDR3 is also generated by other DNA sequences in the sample. The V and J genes are TRBV5-1 and TRBJ2-5, with 9 bases matching TRBD2. J gave up 3 bases and V 1 base, and 1 base lay outside the gene matches. The CDR3 loop spans 14 amino acids. CDR1 is SGHRS and CDR2 is YFSETQ in the germline V gene. CDR3 DNA: TGCGCCAGCAGCTTGTTAGCGGGAGAAGAGACCCAGTACTTC. Its translation: CASSLLAGEETQYF.

The chain is built from TRBV18 and TRBJ1-2, with D unclear. The CDR3 consists of 13 residues. V shed 4 bases and J shed 2 bases, with 8 bases lying between them. Germline-derived CDR1 and CDR2 are KGHSH and LQKENI. The CDR3 nucleotides read TGTGCCAGCTCACACGACGGGAACTATGGCTACACCTTC. This translates into CASSHDGNYGYTF.